The text below deals with one TCR beta chain. Its antigen is unknown. TCRdb called the 5' RACE reads again in MiXCR, with one record for every CDR3 protein. The data contain 500,000 to 600,000 distinct CDR3 sequences, about 20% of them singletons. These data originate in a study of identical twins. Study findings and constraints: Fewer insertions were carried by abundant cord blood beta clonotypes, but none was seen in memory repertoires.

Germline CDR1 is SQVTM and CDR2 is ANQGSEA. Losses at the gene ends were 5 bases for V and 0 bases for J; bases not matched to a gene: 8. The CDR3 extends over 17 amino acids. These data are also associated with another study on T cells expressing NK-cell markers. This second report adds: HCMV seropositivity marked seven of the eight sequenced donors; one was seronegative. Leadership of the CD3+CD56-NKG2C+ fraction also belonged to these clonotypes in a handful of donors.

The V call is TRBV29-1, the J call TRBJ2-6; 9 nucleotides align to TRBD2. This sequence was found in a woman aged 18-35 years in good health. The sequencing input was CD4+ T cells sorted from blood. CDR3 nucleotides: TGCAGCGTTCGCGGGGGGGAGGTTCACTCTGGGGCCAACGTCCTGACTTTC. Protein: CSVRGGEVHSGANVLTF. The variable domain in full, completed from reference TRBV29-1 and TRBJ2-6, reads SAVISQKPSRDICQRGTSLTIQCQVDSQVTMMFWYRQQPGQSLTLIATANQGSEATYESGFVIDKFPISRPNLTFSTLTVSNMSPEDSSIYLCSVRGGEVHSGANVLTFGAGSRLTVL.